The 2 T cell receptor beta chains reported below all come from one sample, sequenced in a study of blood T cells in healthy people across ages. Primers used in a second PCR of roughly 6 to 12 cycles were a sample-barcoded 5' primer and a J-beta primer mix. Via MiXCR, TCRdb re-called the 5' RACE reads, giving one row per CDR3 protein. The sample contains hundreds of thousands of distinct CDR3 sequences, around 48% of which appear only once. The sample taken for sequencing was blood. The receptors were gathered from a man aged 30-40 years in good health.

CDR3 in DNA: TGTGCCAGCAGCCAAGACTCCTCGGACATTCAGTACTTC. It translates to CASSQDSSDIQYF. The gene calls are TRBV6-2 or TRBV6-3 and TRBJ2-4; no clear D gene. Germline values: CDR1 MNHEY, CDR2 SVGEGT. The CDR3 sequence is 13 residues long. Trimming removed 6 bases from V and 8 bases from J, with 14 bases in between.

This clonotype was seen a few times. The CDR3 DNA reads as TGTGCCACCGGAGGACTCCCGGATACGCAGTATTTT. Amino acid sequence: CATGGLPDTQYF. V is TRBV28 and J is TRBJ2-3, with D maybe TRBD2 (5 bases). CDR3 length: 12 amino acids. Trimming left V 10 bases short and J 6 bases short, with 14 bases between. The germline V gene encodes CDR1 MDHEN and CDR2 SYDVKM.